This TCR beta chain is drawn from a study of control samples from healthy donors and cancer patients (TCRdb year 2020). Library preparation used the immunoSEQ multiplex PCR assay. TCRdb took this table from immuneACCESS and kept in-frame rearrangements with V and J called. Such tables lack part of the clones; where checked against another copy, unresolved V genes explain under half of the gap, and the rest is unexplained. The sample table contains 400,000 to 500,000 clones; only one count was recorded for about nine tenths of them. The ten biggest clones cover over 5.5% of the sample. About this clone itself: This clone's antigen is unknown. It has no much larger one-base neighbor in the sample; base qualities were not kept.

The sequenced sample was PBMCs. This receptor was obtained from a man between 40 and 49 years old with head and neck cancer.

CDR3 loop: CASSRERGSTYEQYF. Here is the DNA: TGTGCCAGCTCCCGTGAGAGGGGGTCAACCTACGAGCAGTACTTC. The chain links TRBV18 with TRBJ2-7, with a weak D call of TRBD1 (6 bases match). The germline V gene sets CDR1 to KGHSH and CDR2 to LQKENI. CDR3 length: 15 amino acids, cysteine to phenylalanine. CDR3 DNA only is kept here, 45 bases in frame from base 1. V is pared back by 6 bases and J by 2 bases, with 17 bases lying between the germline termini.